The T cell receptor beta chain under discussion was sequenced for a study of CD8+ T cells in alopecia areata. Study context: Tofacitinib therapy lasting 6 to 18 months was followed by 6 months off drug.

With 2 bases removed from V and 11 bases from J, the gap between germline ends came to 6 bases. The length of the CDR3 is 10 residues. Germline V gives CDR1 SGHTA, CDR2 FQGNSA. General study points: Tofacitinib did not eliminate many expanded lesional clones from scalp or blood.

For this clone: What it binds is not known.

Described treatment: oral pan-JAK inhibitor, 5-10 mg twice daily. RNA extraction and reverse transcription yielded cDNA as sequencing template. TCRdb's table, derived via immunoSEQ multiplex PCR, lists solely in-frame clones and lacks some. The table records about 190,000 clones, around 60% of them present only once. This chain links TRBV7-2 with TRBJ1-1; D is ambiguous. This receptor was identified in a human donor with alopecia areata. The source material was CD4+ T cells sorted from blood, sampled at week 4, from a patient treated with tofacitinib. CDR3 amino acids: CASSLPGAFF. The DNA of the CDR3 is TGTGCCAGCAGCTTACCGGGGGCTTTCTTT.